The present T cell receptor (beta chain) was sequenced within a study of blood T cell repertoires in COVID-19. Background on the study: Samples taken during acute and convalescent COVID-19 were collected in the United States, Italy and Spain. From T cells, B-cell-depleted T cells, or PBMCs came the material, which was cDNA or gDNA.

Authors' data handling: For nucleated cells, counts were estimated from reference gene primer amplification. Assay used: immunoSEQ multiplex PCR; TCRdb lists only in-frame clones, some missing. The DNA gave D and trimming, while V, J and clone size come from that table. The sample yields around 700,000 clones, approximately 90% seen once. This CDR3 region has 16 residues. The V gene's germline CDR1 is KGHDR and CDR2 SFDVKD. V was cut by 4 bases and J by 2 bases, with 14 bases left in between. The V and J genes are TRBV24-1 and TRBJ2-1, with D possibly TRBD1 on 6 matching bases. The source is a woman aged 18-30 years with acute or convalescent COVID-19. Sequences were obtained from peripheral blood. In DNA form, the CDR3 reads TGTGCCACCAGTGACCCCAGTAGACAGGCCTACAATGAGCAGTTCTTC. Its translation: CATSDPSRQAYNEQFF.